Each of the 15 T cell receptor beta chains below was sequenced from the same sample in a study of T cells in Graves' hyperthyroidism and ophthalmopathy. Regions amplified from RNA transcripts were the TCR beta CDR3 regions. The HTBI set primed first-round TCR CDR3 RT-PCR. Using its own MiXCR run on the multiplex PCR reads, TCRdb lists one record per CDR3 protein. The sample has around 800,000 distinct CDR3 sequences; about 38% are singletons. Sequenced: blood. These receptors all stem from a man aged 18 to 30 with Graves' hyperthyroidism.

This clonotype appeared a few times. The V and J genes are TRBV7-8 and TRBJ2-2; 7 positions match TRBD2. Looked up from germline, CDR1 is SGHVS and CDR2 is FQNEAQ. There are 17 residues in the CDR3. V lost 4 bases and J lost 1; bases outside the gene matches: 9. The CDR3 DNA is TGTGCCAGCAGCTCGACGGAGCCGGGAGGGAACACCGGGGAGCTGTTTTTT. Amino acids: CASSSTEPGGNTGELFF.

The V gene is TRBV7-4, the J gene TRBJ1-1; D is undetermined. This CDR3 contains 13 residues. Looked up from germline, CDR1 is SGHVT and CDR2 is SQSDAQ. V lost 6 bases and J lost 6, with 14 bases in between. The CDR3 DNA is TGTGCCAGCAGTGCAAAATGGGGTCCTGAAGCTTTCTTT. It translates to CASSAKWGPEAFF.

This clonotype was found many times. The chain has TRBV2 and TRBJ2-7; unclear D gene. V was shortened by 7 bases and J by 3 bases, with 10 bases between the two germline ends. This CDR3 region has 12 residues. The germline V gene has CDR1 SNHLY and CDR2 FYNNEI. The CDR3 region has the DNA TGTGCCAGCAATGCAGGATACTACGAGCAGTACTTC. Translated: CASNAGYYEQYF.

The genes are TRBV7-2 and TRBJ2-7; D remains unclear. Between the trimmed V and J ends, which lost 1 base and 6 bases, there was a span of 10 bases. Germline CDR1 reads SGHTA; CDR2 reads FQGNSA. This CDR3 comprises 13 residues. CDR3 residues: CASSLGPRAEQYF. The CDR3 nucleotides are TGTGCCAGCAGCTTAGGTCCCCGGGCCGAGCAGTACTTC.

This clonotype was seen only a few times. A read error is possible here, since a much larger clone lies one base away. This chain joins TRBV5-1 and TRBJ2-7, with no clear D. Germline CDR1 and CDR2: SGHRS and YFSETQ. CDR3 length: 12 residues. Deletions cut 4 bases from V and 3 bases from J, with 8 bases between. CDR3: CASSMDGYEQYF. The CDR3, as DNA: TGCGCCAGCAGCATGGACGGCTACGAGCAGTACTTC.

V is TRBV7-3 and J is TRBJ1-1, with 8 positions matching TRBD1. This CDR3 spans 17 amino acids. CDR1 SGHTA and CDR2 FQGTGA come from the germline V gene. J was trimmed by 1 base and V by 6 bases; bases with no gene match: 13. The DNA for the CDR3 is TGTGCCAGCAGTTTATCTTGGCCAGGGGGCGGGAACACTGAAGCTTTCTTT. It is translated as CASSLSWPGGGNTEAFF. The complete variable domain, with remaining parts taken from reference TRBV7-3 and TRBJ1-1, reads GAGVSQTPSNKVTEKGKYVELRCDPISGHTALYWYRQSLGQGPEFLIYFQGTGAADDSGLPNDRFFAVRPEGSVSTLKIQRTERGDSAVYLCASSLSWPGGGNTEAFFGQGTRLTVV.

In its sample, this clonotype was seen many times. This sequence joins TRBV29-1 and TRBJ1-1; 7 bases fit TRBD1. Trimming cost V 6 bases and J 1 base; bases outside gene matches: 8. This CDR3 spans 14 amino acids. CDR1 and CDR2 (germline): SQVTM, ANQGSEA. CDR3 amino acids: CSVEKQGRNTEAFF. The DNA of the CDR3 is TGCAGCGTAGAAAAACAGGGGAGGAACACTGAAGCTTTCTTT.

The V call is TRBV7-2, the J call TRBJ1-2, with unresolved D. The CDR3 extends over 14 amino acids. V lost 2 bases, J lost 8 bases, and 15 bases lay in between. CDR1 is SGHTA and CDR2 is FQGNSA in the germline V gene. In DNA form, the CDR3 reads TGTGCCAGCAGCTTATGGGCATCGGCTATGGGCTACACCTTC. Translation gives CASSLWASAMGYTF.

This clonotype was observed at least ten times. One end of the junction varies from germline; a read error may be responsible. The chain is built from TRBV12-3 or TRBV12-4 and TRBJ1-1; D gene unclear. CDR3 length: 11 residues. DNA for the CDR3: TGTGCCAGCAGCTTAGGGATTGAAGCTTTCTTT. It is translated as CASSLGIEAFF.

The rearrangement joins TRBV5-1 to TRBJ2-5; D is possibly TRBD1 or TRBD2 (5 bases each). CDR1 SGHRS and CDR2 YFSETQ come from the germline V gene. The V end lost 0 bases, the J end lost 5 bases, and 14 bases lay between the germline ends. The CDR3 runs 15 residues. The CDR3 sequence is CASSLAGTTGETQYF. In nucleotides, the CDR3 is TGCGCCAGCAGCTTGGCAGGGACCACCGGGGAGACCCAGTACTTC.

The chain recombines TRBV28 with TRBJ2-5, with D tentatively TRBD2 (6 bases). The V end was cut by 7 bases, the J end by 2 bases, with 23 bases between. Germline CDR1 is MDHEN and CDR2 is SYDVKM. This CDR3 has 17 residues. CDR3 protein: CASKPVAGRGHQETQYF. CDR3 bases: TGTGCCAGCAAACCGGTGGCCGGGAGAGGCCATCAAGAGACCCAGTACTTC.

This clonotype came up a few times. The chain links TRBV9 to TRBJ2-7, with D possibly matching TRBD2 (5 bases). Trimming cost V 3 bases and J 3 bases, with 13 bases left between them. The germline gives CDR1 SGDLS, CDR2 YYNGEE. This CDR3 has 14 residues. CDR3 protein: CASSAGLWDYEQYF. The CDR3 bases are TGTGCCAGCAGCGCCGGACTCTGGGACTACGAGCAGTACTTC.

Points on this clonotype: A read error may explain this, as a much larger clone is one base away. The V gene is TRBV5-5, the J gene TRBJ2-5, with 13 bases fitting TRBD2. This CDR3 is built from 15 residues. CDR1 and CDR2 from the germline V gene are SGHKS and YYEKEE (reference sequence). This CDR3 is CASTVLAGGQETQCF. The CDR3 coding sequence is TGTGCCAGCACCGTACTAGCGGGAGGGCAAGAGACCCAGTGCTTC.

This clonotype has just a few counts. CDR3 bases: TGTGCCAGCAGCACCCGACAGCTAGAGACGAACACTGAAGCTTTCTTT. Protein product: CASSTRQLETNTEAFF. The chain combines TRBV7-9 with TRBJ1-1; maybe TRBD1 (5 bases). Per the germline V gene, CDR1 is SEHNR and CDR2 is FQNEAQ (reference sequence). The V and J ends lost 5 bases and 1 base respectively, with 17 bases between them. The CDR3 has 16 amino acids.

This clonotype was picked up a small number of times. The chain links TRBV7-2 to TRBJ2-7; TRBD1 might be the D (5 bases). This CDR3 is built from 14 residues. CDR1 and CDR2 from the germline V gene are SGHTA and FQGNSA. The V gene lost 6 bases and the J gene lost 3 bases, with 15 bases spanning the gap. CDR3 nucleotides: TGTGCCAGCAGGATCGACAGTCTAATCTACGAGCAGTACTTC. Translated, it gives CASRIDSLIYEQYF.